This T cell receptor (beta chain) stems from a study of blood T cell repertoires in COVID-19. Study overall: The United States, Italy and Spain supplied acute and convalescent COVID-19 samples. PBMCs, B-cell-depleted T cells, or T cells provided the cDNA or gDNA that made up the material.

Methods used by the authors: Reference gene primer amplification yielded estimated nucleated cell counts. Sequencing used immunoSEQ multiplex PCR; TCRdb keeps in-frame clones, though not all of them. V and J calls and clone size come straight from that table; D and trimming were deduced from the DNA. This repertoire shows roughly 140,000 clones, 85% to 90% found once; its top ten account for approximately 15%. CDR3 length: 16 amino acids. V was shortened by 4 bases and J by 0 bases, with 9 bases between the two germline ends. Germline loops: CDR1 KGHDR, CDR2 SFDVKD. The rearrangement uses TRBV24-1 and TRBJ2-6, with unresolved D. The receptor was derived from a middle-aged woman with acute or convalescent COVID-19. The specimen was peripheral blood. The CDR3: CATSEFRGSGANVLTF. The DNA for the CDR3 is TGTGCCACCAGTGAATTTCGAGGCTCTGGGGCCAACGTCCTGACTTTC.